The clone carrying this TCR beta chain has just one count. The sample comes from a study of T cell responses to AZD1222 COVID-19 vaccine. TCRdb keeps only in-frame clones here, not all; method: immunoSEQ multiplex PCR. The table includes about 100,000 clones, 70% to 90% detected once. Material: peripheral blood, obtained on day 0 of MenACWY control vaccination. The origin of this receptor is an adult in good health.

The CDR3 is CASSPSPWARDNQPQHF. CDR3 nucleotide sequence: TGTGCCAGCAGTCCCTCCCCGTGGGCACGGGACAATCAGCCCCAGCATTTT. The chain combines TRBV28 with TRBJ1-5; unclear D gene. Trimming took off 5 bases at V and 3 bases at J, with 20 bases between the two ends. The CDR3 runs 17 residues. From germline, CDR1 is MDHEN and CDR2 SYDVKM. Based on the CDR3 plus reference TRBV28 and TRBJ1-5, the full variable domain is DVKVTQSSRYLVKRTGEKVFLECVQDMDHENMFWYRQDPGLGLRLIYFSYDVKMKEKGDIPEGYSVSREKKERFSLILESASTNQTSMYLCASSPSPWARDNQPQHFGDGTRLSIL.